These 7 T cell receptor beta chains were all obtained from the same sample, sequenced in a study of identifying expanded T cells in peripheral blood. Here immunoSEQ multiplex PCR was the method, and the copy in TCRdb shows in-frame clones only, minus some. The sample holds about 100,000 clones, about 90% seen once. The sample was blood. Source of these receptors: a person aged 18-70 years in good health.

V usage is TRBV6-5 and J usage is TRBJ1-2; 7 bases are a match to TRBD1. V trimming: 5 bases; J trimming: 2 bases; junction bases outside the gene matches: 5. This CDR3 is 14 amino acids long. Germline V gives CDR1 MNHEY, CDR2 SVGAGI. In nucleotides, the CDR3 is TGTGCCAGCAGTCCATCGGACAGGAACTATGGCTACACCTTC. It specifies CASSPSDRNYGYTF.

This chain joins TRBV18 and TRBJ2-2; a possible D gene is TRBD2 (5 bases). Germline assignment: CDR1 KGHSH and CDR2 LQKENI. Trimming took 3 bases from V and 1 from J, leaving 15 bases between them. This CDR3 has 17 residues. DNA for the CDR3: TGTGCCAGCTCACCCTCGACGGGGAACCTGAACACCGGGGAGCTGTTTTTT. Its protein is CASSPSTGNLNTGELFF.

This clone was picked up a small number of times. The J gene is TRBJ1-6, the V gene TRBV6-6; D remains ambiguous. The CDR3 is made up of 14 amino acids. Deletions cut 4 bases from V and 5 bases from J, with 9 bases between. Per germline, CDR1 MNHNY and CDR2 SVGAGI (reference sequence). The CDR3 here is CASSFKTHNSPLHF. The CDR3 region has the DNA TGTGCCAGCAGTTTTAAAACACATAATTCACCCCTCCACTTT.

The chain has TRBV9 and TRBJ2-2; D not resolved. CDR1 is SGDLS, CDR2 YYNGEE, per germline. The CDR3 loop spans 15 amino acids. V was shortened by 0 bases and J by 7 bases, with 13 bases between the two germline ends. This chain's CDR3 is CASSVARTSNGELFF. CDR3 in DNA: TGTGCCAGCAGCGTAGCCCGGACGTCAAACGGGGAGCTGTTTTTT.

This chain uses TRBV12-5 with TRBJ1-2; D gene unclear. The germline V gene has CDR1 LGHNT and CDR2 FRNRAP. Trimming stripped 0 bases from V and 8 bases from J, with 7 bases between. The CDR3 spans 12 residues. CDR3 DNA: TGTGCTAGTGGTTTGGTCATGGGGGGCTACACCTTC. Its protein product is CASGLVMGGYTF.

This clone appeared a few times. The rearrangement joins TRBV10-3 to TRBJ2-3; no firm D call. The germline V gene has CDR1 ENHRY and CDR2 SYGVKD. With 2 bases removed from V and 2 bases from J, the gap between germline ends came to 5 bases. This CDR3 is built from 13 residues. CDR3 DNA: TGTGCCATCAGTGAGCCCCACACAGATACGCAGTATTTT. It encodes CAISEPHTDTQYF.

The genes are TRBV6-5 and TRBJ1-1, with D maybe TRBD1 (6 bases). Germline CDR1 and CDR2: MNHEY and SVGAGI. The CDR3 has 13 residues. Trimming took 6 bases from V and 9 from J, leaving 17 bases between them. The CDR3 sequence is CASSRTVRLQAFF. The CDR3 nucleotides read TGTGCCAGCAGCAGGACAGTCCGACTCCAAGCTTTCTTT.